Below are 6 T cell receptor beta chains sequenced from a single sample in a study of naive and memory T cell subsets. A UMI-containing oligonucleotide was joined by 3' ligation to the TCR cDNA template. The SP2 primer and nested alpha and beta constant region primers amplified ligated cDNA in four rounds. One entry per CDR3 protein, called by TCRdb with MiXCR from the 5' RACE reads. The sample lists roughly 48,000 distinct CDR3 sequences; approximately 4.5% were seen once. The source of these receptors is a female donor in good health.

This clonotype was seen only a few times. J is TRBJ1-1 and V is TRBV20-1; D is possibly TRBD1 (5 bases). V shed 6 bases and J shed 5 bases, with 16 bases lying between them. The CDR3 totals 13 residues. The germline V gene has CDR1 DFQATT and CDR2 SNEGSKA (reference sequence). The CDR3 region has the DNA TGCAGTGCCGGGGGAGGGATATGGACTGAAGCTTTCTTT. Protein sequence: CSAGGGIWTEAFF.

This clonotype was counted at least ten times. The chain links TRBV28 to TRBJ1-1, with D uncertain. The CDR3 has 15 amino acids. With 5 bases removed from V and 0 bases from J, the gap between germline ends came to 13 bases. Germline CDR1 and CDR2: MDHEN and SYDVKM. This CDR3 is CASSPPGAMNTEAFF. CDR3 coding DNA: TGTGCCAGCAGTCCTCCCGGCGCGATGAACACTGAAGCTTTCTTT.

This clonotype was seen ten or more times. The gene calls are TRBV5-6 and TRBJ1-5; D remains unclear. Germline CDR1 reads SGHDT; CDR2 reads YYEEEE. The length of the CDR3 is 15 residues. Trimming removed 2 bases from V and 2 bases from J, with 11 bases in between. The CDR3 reads CASSFTGNGNQPQHF. CDR3 sequence (DNA): TGTGCCAGCAGCTTTACGGGGAACGGCAATCAGCCCCAGCATTTT.

This chain connects TRBV28 to TRBJ1-1; D may be TRBD1 (5 bases). In germline, CDR1 is MDHEN, CDR2 SYDVKM. The CDR3 is 14 amino acids. With 5 bases removed from V and 4 bases from J, the gap between germline ends came to 14 bases. The CDR3 spells CASSQPQGPTEAFF. In DNA form, the CDR3 reads TGTGCCAGCAGTCAACCCCAGGGTCCCACTGAAGCTTTCTTT.

This clonotype was detected many times. The J gene is TRBJ2-1, the V gene TRBV6-6, with TRBD2 matching over 8 bases. CDR1 is MNHNY and CDR2 is SVGAGI in the germline V gene (reference sequence). The CDR3 extends over 16 amino acids. J lost 4 bases, V lost 5 bases, and 10 bases had no gene match. CDR3 in amino acids: CASSPRSGSSYNEQFF. CDR3 sequence (DNA): TGTGCCAGCAGTCCCCGAAGCGGGAGTTCGTACAATGAGCAGTTCTTC.

This clonotype was detected ten times or more. The chain has TRBV6-2 or TRBV6-3 and TRBJ1-2; 9 bases are a match to TRBD1. Germline V gene sequence: CDR1 MNHEY, CDR2 SVGEGT. This CDR3 is 16 amino acids long. With V trimmed by 4 bases and J by 8 bases, 14 bases remained unmatched. The CDR3 DNA sequence: TGTGCCAGCAGTTCCCGATTCCTGGGACAGGGAGGCGGCTACACCTTC. Its translation is CASSSRFLGQGGGYTF.